A single T cell receptor (beta chain) is shown here with its context. Its antigen is currently unknown. The protocol was immunoSEQ multiplex PCR, while the TCRdb copy is restricted to in-frame clones and leaves out a portion. The data hold 150,000 to 250,000 clones, with 55% to 85% observed a single time. This entry comes from a study of cytotoxic CD8 clonotypes in ibrutinib-treated CLL. On the study more broadly: Patients: 11 relapsed/refractory, some 15 treatment-naive, about 18 IGHV unmutated. Findings and limits, study-wide: Samples were collected at differing times from sustained-remission and progressing patients.

The CDR3 is made up of 16 amino acids. V gave up 2 bases and J gave up 2 bases, with 16 bases separating them. In germline, CDR1 is SGHTA, CDR2 FQGNSA. Investigators sourced approximately 2 micrograms of genomic DNA from cryopreserved PBMCs for TCR beta libraries. This TCR derives from a human donor with chronic lymphocytic leukemia. V is TRBV7-2 and J is TRBJ2-7, with D unclear. Specimen: PBMCs, collected after 24 months of ibrutinib treatment. The CDR3 protein is CASSLTRSVSPYEQYF. CDR3 nucleotides: TGTGCCAGCAGCTTAACTCGGTCTGTTAGTCCCTACGAGCAGTACTTC.